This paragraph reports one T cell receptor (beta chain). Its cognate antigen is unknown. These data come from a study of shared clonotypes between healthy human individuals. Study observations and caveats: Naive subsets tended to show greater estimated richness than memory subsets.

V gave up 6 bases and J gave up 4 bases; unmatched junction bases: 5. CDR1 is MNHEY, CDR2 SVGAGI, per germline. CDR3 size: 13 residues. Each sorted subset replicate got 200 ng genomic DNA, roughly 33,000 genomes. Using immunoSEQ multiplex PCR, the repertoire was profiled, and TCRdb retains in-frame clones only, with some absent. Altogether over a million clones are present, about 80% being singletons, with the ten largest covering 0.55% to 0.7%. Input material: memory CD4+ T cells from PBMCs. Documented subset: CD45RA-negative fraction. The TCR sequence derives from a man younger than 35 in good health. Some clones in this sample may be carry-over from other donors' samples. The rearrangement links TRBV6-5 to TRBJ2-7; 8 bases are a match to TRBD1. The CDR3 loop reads CASRRTGPYEQYF. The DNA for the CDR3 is TGTGCCAGCAGGAGGACAGGGCCTTACGAGCAGTACTTC.